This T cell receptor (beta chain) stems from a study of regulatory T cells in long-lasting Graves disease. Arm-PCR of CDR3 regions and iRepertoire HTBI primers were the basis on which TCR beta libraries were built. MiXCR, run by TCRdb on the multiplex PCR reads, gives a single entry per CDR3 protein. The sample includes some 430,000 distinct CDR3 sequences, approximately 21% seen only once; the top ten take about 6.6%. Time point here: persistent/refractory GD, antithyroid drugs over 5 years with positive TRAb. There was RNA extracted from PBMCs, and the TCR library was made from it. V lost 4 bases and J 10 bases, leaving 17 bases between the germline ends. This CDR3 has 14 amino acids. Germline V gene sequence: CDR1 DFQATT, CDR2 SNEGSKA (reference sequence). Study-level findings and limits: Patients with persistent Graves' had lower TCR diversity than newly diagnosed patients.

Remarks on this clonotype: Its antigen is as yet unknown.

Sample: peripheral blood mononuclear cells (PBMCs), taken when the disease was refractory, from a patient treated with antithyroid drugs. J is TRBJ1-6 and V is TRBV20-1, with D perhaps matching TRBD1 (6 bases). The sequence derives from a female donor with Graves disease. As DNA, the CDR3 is TGCAGTGCTAAGACAGGAGGGGGGGGATCACCCCTCCACTTT. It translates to CSAKTGGGGSPLHF.